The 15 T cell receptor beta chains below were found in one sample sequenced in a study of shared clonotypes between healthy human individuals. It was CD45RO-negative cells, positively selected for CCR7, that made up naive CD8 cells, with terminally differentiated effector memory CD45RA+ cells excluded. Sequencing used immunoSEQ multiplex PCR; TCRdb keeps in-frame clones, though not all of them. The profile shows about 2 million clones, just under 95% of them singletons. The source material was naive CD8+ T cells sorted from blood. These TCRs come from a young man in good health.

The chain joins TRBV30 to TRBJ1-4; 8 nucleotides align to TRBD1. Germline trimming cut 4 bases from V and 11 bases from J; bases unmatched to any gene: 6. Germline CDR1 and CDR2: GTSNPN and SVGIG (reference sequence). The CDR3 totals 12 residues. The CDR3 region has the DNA TGTGCCTGGACTACAGGGGGTGGGAAACTGTTTTTT. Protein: CAWTTGGGKLFF.

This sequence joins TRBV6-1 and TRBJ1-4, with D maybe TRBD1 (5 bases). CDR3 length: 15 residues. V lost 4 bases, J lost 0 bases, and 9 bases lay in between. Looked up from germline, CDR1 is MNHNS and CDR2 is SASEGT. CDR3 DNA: TGTGCCAGCAGTGTTCTGACAGCAACTAATGAAAAACTGTTTTTT. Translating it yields CASSVLTATNEKLFF.

This chain's CDR3 is CASSLGAAVVQYF. The CDR3 coding sequence is TGTGCCAGCAGCTTAGGAGCCGCCGTGGTGCAATATTTT. The chain recombines TRBV11-2 with TRBJ2-3; unclear D gene. Trimming shortened V by 1 base and J by 15 bases, and 17 bases separated the two germline ends. Germline V lookup: CDR1 SGHAT, CDR2 FQNNGV. This CDR3 is built from 13 residues.

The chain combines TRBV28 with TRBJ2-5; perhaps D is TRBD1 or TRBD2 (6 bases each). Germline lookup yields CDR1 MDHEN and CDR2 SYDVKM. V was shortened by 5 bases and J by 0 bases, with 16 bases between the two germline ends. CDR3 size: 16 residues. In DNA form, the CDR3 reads TGTGCCAGCAGTGGGTGGGGGGACACCGACCAAGAGACCCAGTACTTC. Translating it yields CASSGWGDTDQETQYF.

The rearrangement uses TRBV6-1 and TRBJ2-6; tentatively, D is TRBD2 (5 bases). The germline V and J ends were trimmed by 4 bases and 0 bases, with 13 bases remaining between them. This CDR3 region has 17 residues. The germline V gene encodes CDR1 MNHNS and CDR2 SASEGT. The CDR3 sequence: CASSADPGSSGANVLTF. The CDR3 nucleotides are TGTGCCAGCAGTGCCGATCCGGGAAGCTCTGGGGCCAACGTCCTGACTTTC.

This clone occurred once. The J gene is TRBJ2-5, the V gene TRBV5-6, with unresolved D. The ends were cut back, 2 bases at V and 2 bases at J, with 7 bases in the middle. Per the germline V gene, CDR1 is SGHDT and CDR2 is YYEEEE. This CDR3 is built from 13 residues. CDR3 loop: CASSFSHQETQYF. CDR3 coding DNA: TGTGCCAGCAGCTTTTCCCATCAAGAGACCCAGTACTTC.

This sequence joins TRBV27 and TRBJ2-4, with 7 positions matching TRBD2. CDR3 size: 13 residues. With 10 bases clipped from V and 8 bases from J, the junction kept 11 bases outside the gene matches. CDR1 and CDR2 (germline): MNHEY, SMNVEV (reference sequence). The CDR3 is CATSGFRGDIQYF. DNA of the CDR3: TGTGCCACCTCAGGATTCCGGGGGGACATTCAGTACTTC.

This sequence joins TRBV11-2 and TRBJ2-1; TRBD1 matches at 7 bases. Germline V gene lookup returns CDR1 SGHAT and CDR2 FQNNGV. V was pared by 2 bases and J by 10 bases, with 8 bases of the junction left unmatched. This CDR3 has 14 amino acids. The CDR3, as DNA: TGTGCCAGCAGCTTATACCGCCAGGGGGACGAGCAGTTCTTC. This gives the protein CASSLYRQGDEQFF.

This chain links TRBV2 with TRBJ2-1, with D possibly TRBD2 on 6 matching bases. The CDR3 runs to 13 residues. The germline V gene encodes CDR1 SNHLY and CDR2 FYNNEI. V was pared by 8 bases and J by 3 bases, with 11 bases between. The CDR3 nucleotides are TGTGCCAGCTTGCCTAGCGTCTACAATGAGCAGTTCTTC. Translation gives CASLPSVYNEQFF.

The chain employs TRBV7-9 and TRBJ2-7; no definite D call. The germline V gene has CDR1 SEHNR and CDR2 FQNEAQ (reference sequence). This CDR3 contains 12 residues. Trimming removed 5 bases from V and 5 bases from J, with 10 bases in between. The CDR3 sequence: CASSPERNEQYF. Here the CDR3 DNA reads TGTGCCAGCAGCCCCGAAAGAAACGAGCAGTACTTC.

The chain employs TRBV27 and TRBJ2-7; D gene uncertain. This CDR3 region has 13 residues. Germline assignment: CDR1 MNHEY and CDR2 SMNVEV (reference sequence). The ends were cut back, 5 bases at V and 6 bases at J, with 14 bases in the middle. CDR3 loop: CASSPVTTLEQYF. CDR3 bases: TGTGCCAGCAGTCCCGTTACTACTCTCGAGCAGTACTTC.

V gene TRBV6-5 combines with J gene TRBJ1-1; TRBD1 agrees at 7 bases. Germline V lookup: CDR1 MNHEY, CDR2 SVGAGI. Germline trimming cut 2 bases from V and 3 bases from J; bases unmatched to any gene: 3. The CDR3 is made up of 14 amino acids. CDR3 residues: CASSYGQGDTEAFF. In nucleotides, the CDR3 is TGTGCCAGCAGTTACGGGCAGGGGGACACTGAAGCTTTCTTT.

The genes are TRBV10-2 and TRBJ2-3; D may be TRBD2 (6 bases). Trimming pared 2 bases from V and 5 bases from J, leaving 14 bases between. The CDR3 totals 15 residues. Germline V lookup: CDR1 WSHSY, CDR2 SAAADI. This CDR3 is CASSEAGPGVDTQYF. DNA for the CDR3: TGCGCCAGCAGTGAGGCGGGGCCTGGGGTAGATACGCAGTATTTT.

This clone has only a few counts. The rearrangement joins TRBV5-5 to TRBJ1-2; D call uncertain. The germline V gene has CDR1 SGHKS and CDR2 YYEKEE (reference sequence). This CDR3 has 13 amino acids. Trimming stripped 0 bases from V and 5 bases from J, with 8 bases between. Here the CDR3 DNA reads TGTGCCAGCAGCTTGGACATCGGATATGGCTACACCTTC. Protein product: CASSLDIGYGYTF.

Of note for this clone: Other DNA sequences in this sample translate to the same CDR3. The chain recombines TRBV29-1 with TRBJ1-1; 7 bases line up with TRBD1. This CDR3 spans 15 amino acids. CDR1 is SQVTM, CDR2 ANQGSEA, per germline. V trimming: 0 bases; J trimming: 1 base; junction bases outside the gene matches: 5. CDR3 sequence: CSVEDLRTGNTEAFF. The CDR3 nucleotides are TGCAGCGTTGAAGATCTTCGGACAGGGAACACTGAAGCTTTCTTT.